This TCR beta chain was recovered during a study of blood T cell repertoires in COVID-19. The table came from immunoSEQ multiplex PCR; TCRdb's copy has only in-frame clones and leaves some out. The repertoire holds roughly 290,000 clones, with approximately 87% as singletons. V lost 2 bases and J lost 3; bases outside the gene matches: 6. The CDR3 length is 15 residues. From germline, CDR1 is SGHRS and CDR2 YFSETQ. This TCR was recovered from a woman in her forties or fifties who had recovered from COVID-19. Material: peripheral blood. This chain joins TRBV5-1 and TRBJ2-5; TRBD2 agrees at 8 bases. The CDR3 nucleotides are TGCGCCAGCAGCTTCCAGGGGCGGGGGGAAGAGACCCAGTACTTC. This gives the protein CASSFQGRGEETQYF.